Here is one T cell receptor (beta chain) with its context. Under the authors' procedure: Amplification of reference gene primers provided the estimated nucleated cell counts. Method: immunoSEQ multiplex PCR; TCRdb's copy keeps in-frame clones and lacks some. V and J calls and clone size are as listed in that table; D and trimming were resolved from the DNA. The sample lists 130,000 or so clones; 80% to 90% were seen once. This entry is derived from a study of blood T cell repertoires in COVID-19. Study-level information: The samples span acute and convalescent COVID-19 from the United States, Italy and Spain. Nucleic acid was either cDNA or gDNA, and it came from T cells, B-cell-depleted T cells, or PBMCs.

This CDR3 is 14 amino acids long. CDR1 MNHNY and CDR2 SVGAGI come from the germline V gene (reference sequence). Unmatched junction bases numbered 2, after V lost 4 bases and J lost 6 bases. Input material: peripheral blood. The chain uses TRBV6-6 and TRBJ1-6, with 8 bases matching TRBD1. The sequence was obtained from a man between 65 and 85 years old with active or convalescent COVID-19. In nucleotides, the CDR3 is TGTGCCAGCAGTTCACAGGGGGGTAATTCACCCCTCCACTTT. Protein sequence: CASSSQGGNSPLHF.